What follows is one T cell receptor (beta chain) and its context. The target antigen is unknown. The sample belongs to a study of Graves' ophthalmopathy and Graves' hyperthyroidism. Study-level points and caveats: Ophthalmopathy progression cases were predicted by the model with roughly 71% sensitivity and 72% to 80% specificity.

Germline V gene sequence: CDR1 DFQATT, CDR2 SNEGSKA (reference sequence). The length of the CDR3 is 14 residues. The V end was cut by 0 bases, the J end by 1 base, with 6 bases between. Researchers took RNA transcripts and amplified TCR beta CDR3 regions from them. Second-round multiplex PCR came after first-round RT-PCR with HTBI primers. TCRdb re-called the multiplex PCR reads through MiXCR, storing one row per CDR3 protein. Seen here are some 240,000 distinct CDR3 sequences, around 50% observed once, and the top ten hold less than 60%. V and J are TRBV20-1 and TRBJ1-4; D is unresolved. This clonotype originated in an adult man with Graves' ophthalmopathy. Material: peripheral blood. This CDR3 reads CSAREGITNEKLFF. The CDR3 DNA follows: TGCAGTGCTAGAGAGGGAATAACTAATGAAAAACTGTTTTTT.